This T cell receptor beta chain stems from a study of type 1 regulatory T cells. Overall study: T-allo10 is a Tr1-enriched, alloantigen-specific CD4 T cell product made in vitro.

The J segment lost 7 bases and the V segment lost 6 bases, leaving 14 bases of the junction unmatched. The length of the CDR3 is 17 residues. On this clonotype: The antigen remains unidentified.

TCRdb re-derived calls from the reads in MiXCR, one entry per CDR3 protein. The table records 60,000 to 80,000 distinct CDR3 sequences, 63% of them present only once. The chain couples TRBV12-3 or TRBV12-4 to TRBJ2-1, with TRBD2 matching 11 bases. The origin of this receptor is a human donor in good health. The material sequenced was cultured T cells, either the whole culture or a sorted T cell fraction (not recorded which). Sample subset: Tr1-enriched cell product generated in vitro against host alloantigens. CDR3 sequence reads: CASRQKILAGVWNEQFF. CDR3 nucleotides: TGTGCCAGCAGACAAAAAATACTAGCGGGAGTTTGGAATGAGCAGTTCTTC.